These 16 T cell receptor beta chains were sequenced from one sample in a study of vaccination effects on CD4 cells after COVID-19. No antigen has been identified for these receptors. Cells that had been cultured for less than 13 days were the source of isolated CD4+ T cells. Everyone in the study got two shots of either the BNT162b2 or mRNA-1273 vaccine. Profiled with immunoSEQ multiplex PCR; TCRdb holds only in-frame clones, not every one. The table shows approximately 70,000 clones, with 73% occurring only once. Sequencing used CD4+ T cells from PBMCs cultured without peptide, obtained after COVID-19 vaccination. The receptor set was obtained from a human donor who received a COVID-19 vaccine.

DNA of the CDR3: TGTGCCACCAGCGATCCGGGACAGGGACTTAACACCGGGGAGCTGTTTTTT. Translated: CATSDPGQGLNTGELFF. The chain combines TRBV24-1 with TRBJ2-2, with 9 bases lining up with TRBD1. This CDR3 region has 17 residues. The germline V gene encodes CDR1 KGHDR and CDR2 SFDVKD. The ends lost 7 bases at V and 2 bases at J; junction bases unmatched: 10.

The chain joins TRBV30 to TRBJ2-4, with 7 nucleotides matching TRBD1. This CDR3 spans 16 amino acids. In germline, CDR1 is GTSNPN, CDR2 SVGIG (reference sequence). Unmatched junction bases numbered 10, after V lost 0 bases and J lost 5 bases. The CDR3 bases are TGTGCCTGGAGTGTATCGTTTATCCAGGGGGAAAACATTCAGTACTTC. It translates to CAWSVSFIQGENIQYF.

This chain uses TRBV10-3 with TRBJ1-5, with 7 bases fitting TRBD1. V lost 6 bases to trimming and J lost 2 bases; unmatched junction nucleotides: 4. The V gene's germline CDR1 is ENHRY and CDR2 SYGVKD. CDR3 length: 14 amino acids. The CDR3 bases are TGTGCCATCAGAGCCGGGACAGGCAATCAGCCCCAGCATTTT. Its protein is CAIRAGTGNQPQHF.

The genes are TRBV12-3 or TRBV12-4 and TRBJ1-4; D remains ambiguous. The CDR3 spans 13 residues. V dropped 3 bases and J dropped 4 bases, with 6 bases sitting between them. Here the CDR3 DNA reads TGTGCCAGCAGTTTGGGCGGTAATGAAAAACTGTTTTTT. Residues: CASSLGGNEKLFF.

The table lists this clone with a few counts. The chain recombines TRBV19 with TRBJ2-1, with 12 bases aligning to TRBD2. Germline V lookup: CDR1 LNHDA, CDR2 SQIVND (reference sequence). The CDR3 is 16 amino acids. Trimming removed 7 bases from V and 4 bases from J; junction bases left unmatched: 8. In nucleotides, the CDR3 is TGTGCCAGTACCAGACTAGCGGGGGCCCAATACAATGAGCAGTTCTTC. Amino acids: CASTRLAGAQYNEQFF.

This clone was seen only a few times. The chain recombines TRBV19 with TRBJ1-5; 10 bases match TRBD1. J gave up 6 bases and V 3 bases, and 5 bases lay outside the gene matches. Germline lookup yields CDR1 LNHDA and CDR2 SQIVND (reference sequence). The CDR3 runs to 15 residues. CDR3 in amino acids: CASSIRTGGGQPQHF. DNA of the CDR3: TGTGCCAGTAGTATCCGGACAGGGGGAGGTCAGCCCCAGCATTTT.

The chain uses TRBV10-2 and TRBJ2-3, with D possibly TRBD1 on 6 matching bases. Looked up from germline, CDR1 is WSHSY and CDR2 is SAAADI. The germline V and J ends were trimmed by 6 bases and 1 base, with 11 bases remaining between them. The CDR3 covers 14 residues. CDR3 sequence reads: CASRQGSGTDTQYF. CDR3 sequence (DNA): TGCGCCAGCAGACAGGGTAGCGGCACAGATACGCAGTATTTT.

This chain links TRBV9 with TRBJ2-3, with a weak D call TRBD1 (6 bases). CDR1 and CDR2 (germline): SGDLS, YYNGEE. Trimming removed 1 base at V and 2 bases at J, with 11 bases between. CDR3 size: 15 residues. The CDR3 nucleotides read TGTGCCAGCAGCGTACAGGGGCGGTTCACAGATACGCAGTATTTT. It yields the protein CASSVQGRFTDTQYF.

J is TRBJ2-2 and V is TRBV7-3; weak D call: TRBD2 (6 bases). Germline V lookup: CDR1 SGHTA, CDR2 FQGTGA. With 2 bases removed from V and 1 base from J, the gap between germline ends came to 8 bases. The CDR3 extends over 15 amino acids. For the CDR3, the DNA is TGTGCCAGCAGCTTAGGGGGGATGAACACCGGGGAGCTGTTTTTT. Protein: CASSLGGMNTGELFF.

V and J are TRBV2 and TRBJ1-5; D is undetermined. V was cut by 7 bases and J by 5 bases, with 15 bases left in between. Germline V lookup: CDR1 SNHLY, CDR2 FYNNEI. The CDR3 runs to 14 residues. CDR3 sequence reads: CASTQSYGDQPQHF. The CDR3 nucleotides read TGTGCCAGCACTCAGTCGTACGGAGATCAGCCCCAGCATTTT.

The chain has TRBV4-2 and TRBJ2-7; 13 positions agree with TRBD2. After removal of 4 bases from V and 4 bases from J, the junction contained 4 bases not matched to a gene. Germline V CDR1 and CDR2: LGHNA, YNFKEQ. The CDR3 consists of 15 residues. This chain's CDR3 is CASSLGTSGAYEQYV. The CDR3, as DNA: TGTGCCAGCAGCCTCGGGACTAGCGGGGCTTACGAGCAGTACGTC.

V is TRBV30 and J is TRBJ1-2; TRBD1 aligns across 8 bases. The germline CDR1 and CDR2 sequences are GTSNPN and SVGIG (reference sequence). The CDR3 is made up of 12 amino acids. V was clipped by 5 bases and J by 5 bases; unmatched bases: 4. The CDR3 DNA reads TGTGCCTGGCAGACAGGGGCTTATGGCTACACCTTC. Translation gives CAWQTGAYGYTF.

CDR3 in amino acids: CASSLSPQVSSYNSPLHF. The CDR3 nucleotides are TGTGCCAGCAGCTTATCCCCCCAAGTGAGCTCCTATAATTCACCCCTCCACTTT. V usage is TRBV3-1 (or the pseudogene TRBV3-2) and J usage is TRBJ1-6; the D is unclear. Germline CDR1 reads LGHDT; CDR2 reads YNNKEL (reference sequence). The CDR3 is made up of 18 amino acids. V dropped 5 bases and J dropped 0 bases, with 17 bases sitting between them.

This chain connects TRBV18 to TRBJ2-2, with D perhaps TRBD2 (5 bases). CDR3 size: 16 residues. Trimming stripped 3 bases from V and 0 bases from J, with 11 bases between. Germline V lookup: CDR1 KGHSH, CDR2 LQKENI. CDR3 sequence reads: CASSPPGLSNTGELFF. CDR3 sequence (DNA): TGTGCCAGCTCACCGCCCGGACTGTCGAACACCGGGGAGCTGTTTTTT.

The CDR3 sequence is CASSYDGNQPQHF. The CDR3 DNA reads TGTGCCAGCAGTTACGACGGGAATCAGCCCCAGCATTTT. This rearrangement joins TRBV6-5 to TRBJ1-5; no definite D call. This CDR3 region has 13 residues. The germline V gene encodes CDR1 MNHEY and CDR2 SVGAGI. The V end was cut by 2 bases, the J end by 4 bases, with 6 bases between.

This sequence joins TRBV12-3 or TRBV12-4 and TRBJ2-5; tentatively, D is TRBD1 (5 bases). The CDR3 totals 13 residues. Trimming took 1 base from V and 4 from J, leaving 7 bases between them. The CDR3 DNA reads TGTGCCAGCAGTTTAGGCAGGGTAGAGACCCAGTACTTC. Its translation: CASSLGRVETQYF.